Shown below are 25 T cell receptor beta chains from a single sample sequenced in a study of radiation and T cells in renal cell carcinoma. The time point: blood 4 weeks post-SBRT, at nephrectomy. Treatment noted: 15 Gy SBRT to primary tumor, nephrectomy 4 weeks later. The data were produced by immunoSEQ multiplex PCR, yet TCRdb's version contains in-frame clones alone and is incomplete. The sample lists roughly 92,000 clones, more than 65% occurring once. Sequences were derived from blood, sampled from a patient whose treatment included radiotherapy and nephrectomy. Receptors were obtained from a man aged 60 to 75 with renal cell carcinoma.

The rearrangement uses TRBV28 and TRBJ1-1; the D is unclear. Germline V lookup: CDR1 MDHEN, CDR2 SYDVKM. The CDR3 is 16 residues long. V was clipped by 2 bases and J by 1 base, with 14 bases between them. CDR3 nucleotides: TGTGCCAGCAGTTTAACGGGGTTTTCAACGAACACTGAAGCTTTCTTT. It specifies CASSLTGFSTNTEAFF.

V usage is TRBV6-7 and J usage is TRBJ1-5; the D gene is possibly TRBD1 (6 bases). TRBV6-7 is recorded as an ORF, its role being uncertain. V dropped 3 bases and J dropped 11 bases, with 23 bases sitting between them. CDR3 length: 16 residues. CDR3 residues: CASSYGDIIDGGAQHF. CDR3 coding DNA: TGTGCCAGCAGTTATGGGGACATAATCGACGGGGGAGCCCAGCATTTT.

CDR3 DNA: TGTGCCAGTTTCGGCCAGGGGAAAAATGAGCAGTTCTTC. Translated, it gives CASFGQGKNEQFF. The rearrangement links TRBV5-4 to TRBJ2-1, with TRBD1 as a possible D gene (6 bases). CDR1 is SGHNT and CDR2 is YYREEE in the germline V gene (reference sequence). Trimming took off 8 bases at V and 7 bases at J, with 16 bases between the two ends. The CDR3 length is 13 residues.

The chain is built from TRBV5-1 and TRBJ2-7; 8 bases align to TRBD1. Germline loops: CDR1 SGHRS, CDR2 YFSETQ. The CDR3 extends over 15 amino acids. With V trimmed by 0 bases and J by 2 bases, 4 bases remained unmatched. CDR3 nucleotide sequence: TGCGCCAGCAGCTTGGGTTTGGGACAGGCCTACGAGCAGTACTTC. It specifies CASSLGLGQAYEQYF.

This rearrangement joins TRBV5-8 to TRBJ2-2; TRBD1 matches 8 bases. The trim removed 2 bases at V and 1 base at J, leaving 4 bases unmatched. Germline-derived CDR1 and CDR2 are SGHTS and YDEGEE. The CDR3 has 16 residues. CDR3 loop: CASSFAGQGNTGELFF. The CDR3, as DNA: TGTGCCAGCAGCTTCGCCGGACAGGGGAACACCGGGGAGCTGTTTTTT.

This clone has just a few counts. The CDR3 loop is CASSLWGQGVWETQYF. For the CDR3, the DNA is TGTGCCAGCAGCTTGTGGGGGCAGGGGGTTTGGGAGACCCAGTACTTC. The chain recombines TRBV7-8 with TRBJ2-5; 7 bases align to TRBD1. The germline gives CDR1 SGHVS, CDR2 FQNEAQ. This CDR3 has 16 residues. With V trimmed by 3 bases and J by 5 bases, 12 bases remained unmatched.

J is TRBJ2-6 and V is TRBV7-8; unclear D gene. Trimming stripped 5 bases from V and 0 bases from J, with 5 bases between. This CDR3 spans 14 amino acids. Germline V lookup: CDR1 SGHVS, CDR2 FQNEAQ. The CDR3 here is CASSTNSGANVLTF. The CDR3 DNA reads TGTGCCAGCAGCACGAACTCTGGGGCCAACGTCCTGACTTTC.

CDR3 amino acids: CASSFGQGAAYEQYF. Written as DNA, the CDR3 is TGTGCCAGCAGCTTCGGGCAGGGGGCTGCCTACGAGCAGTACTTC. The gene calls are TRBV11-3 and TRBJ2-7; 8 nucleotides agree with TRBD1. The CDR3 contains 15 residues. Germline V gene sequence: CDR1 SGHNT, CDR2 YENEEA. The junction had 6 bases not matched to a gene; V was cut back by 3 bases and J by 2 bases.

This clone was detected only once. The chain combines TRBV14 with TRBJ2-5; TRBD2 might be the D (6 bases). Trimming stripped 0 bases from V and 7 bases from J, with 18 bases between. This CDR3 contains 16 residues. Germline assignment: CDR1 SGHDN and CDR2 FVKESK. The CDR3 region has the DNA TGTGCCAGCAGCCAAGATAGATGGAGGGCACCTGGGACCCAGTACTTC. Encoded protein: CASSQDRWRAPGTQYF. The full variable domain, completed using reference TRBV14 and TRBJ2-5, is EAGVTQFPSHSVIEKGQTVTLRCDPISGHDNLYWYRRVMGKEIKFLLHFVKESKQDESGMPNNRFLAERTGGTYSTLKVQPAELEDSGVYFCASSQDRWRAPGTQYFGPGTRLLVL.

This clone occurred a few times. V is TRBV5-6 and J is TRBJ1-1; no clear D. Per germline, CDR1 SGHDT and CDR2 YYEEEE. The CDR3 runs 14 residues. V was trimmed by 2 bases and J by 1 base, leaving 9 bases between them. CDR3 DNA sequence: TGTGCCAGCAGCTTCTATAGCAGGAACACTGAAGCTTTCTTT. This sequence encodes CASSFYSRNTEAFF.

V gene TRBV28 combines with J gene TRBJ2-7, with TRBD1 matching over 12 bases. This CDR3 spans 14 amino acids. Germline loops: CDR1 MDHEN, CDR2 SYDVKM. Trimming at V came to 5 bases and at J to 9 bases, leaving 8 bases not matched to a gene. The CDR3 sequence: CASSKPGQGARQYF. The CDR3, as DNA: TGTGCCAGCAGTAAACCGGGACAGGGGGCAAGGCAGTACTTC.

The rearrangement links TRBV18 to TRBJ1-1, with D possibly TRBD1 on 5 matching bases. V was pared by 3 bases and J by 2 bases, with 16 bases between. Germline assignment: CDR1 KGHSH and CDR2 LQKENI. The CDR3 is made up of 16 amino acids. Written as DNA, the CDR3 is TGTGCCAGCTCACCGAATACTCCCCAGGGTAACACTGAAGCTTTCTTT. Its translation is CASSPNTPQGNTEAFF.

This chain uses TRBV25-1 with TRBJ1-5, with no clear D. The CDR3 totals 12 residues. CDR1 is MGHDK and CDR2 is SYGVNS in the germline V gene. V was shortened by 6 bases and J by 2 bases, with 5 bases between the two germline ends. The CDR3 region has the DNA TGTGCCAGCAGGGAGGGCAATCAGCCCCAGCATTTT. This codes for CASREGNQPQHF.

The rearrangement uses TRBV6-6 and TRBJ2-2, with D unresolved. Per the germline V gene, CDR1 is MNHNY and CDR2 is SVGAGI (reference sequence). Trimming stripped 6 bases from V and 2 bases from J, with 1 base between. The CDR3 extends over 11 amino acids. DNA of the CDR3: TGTGCCAGCAGCAACACCGGGGAGCTGTTTTTT. Amino acid sequence: CASSNTGELFF.

The chain couples TRBV7-9 to TRBJ2-1, with D possibly being TRBD2 (6 bases). CDR3 length: 15 amino acids. V was trimmed by 0 bases and J by 7 bases, leaving 13 bases between them. Germline CDR1 and CDR2: SEHNR and FQNEAQ (reference sequence). CDR3 sequence: CASSLASLAPNEQFF. The CDR3, as DNA: TGTGCCAGCAGCTTAGCGTCACTAGCTCCTAATGAGCAGTTCTTC.

The chain recombines TRBV5-6 with TRBJ1-1; D uncertain. V was trimmed by 0 bases and J by 7 bases, leaving 7 bases between them. Germline values: CDR1 SGHDT, CDR2 YYEEEE. This CDR3 comprises 12 residues. The DNA of the CDR3 is TGTGCCAGCAGCTTGGTGGGTTATGAAGCTTTCTTT. Protein product: CASSLVGYEAFF.

J is TRBJ2-7 and V is TRBV7-2; 8 positions match TRBD1. J lost 2 bases, V lost 4 bases, and 4 bases had no gene match. The CDR3 contains 14 residues. Germline V CDR1 and CDR2: SGHTA, FQGNSA. CDR3: CASSSLTGAYEQYF. For the CDR3, the DNA is TGTGCCAGCAGCTCGTTGACAGGGGCCTACGAGCAGTACTTC.

The chain has TRBV2 and TRBJ2-1; the D gene could be TRBD1 or TRBD2 (5 bases each). V was cut by 6 bases and J by 6 bases, with 12 bases left in between. The CDR3 spans 13 residues. The V gene's germline CDR1 is SNHLY and CDR2 FYNNEI. In DNA, the CDR3 is TGTGCCAGCAGCCCGGGGCAGTCCAATGAGCAGTTCTTC. As protein: CASSPGQSNEQFF.

The rearrangement joins TRBV29-1 to TRBJ2-5, with D perhaps TRBD1 (6 bases). Between the trimmed V and J ends, which lost 1 base and 5 bases, there was a span of 11 bases. The CDR3 loop spans 13 amino acids. In germline, CDR1 is SQVTM, CDR2 ANQGSEA. CDR3 sequence reads: CSVEGHREETQYF. DNA of the CDR3: TGCAGCGTTGAAGGCCACAGGGAGGAGACCCAGTACTTC.

In DNA, the CDR3 is TGTGCCAGGGCCTCCTCTGGGGCCAACGTCCTGACTTTC. It codes for CARASSGANVLTF. V usage is TRBV2 and J usage is TRBJ2-6; D gene uncertain. Deletions cut 9 bases from V and 0 bases from J, with 6 bases between. There are 13 residues in the CDR3. Germline V gene sequence: CDR1 SNHLY, CDR2 FYNNEI.

The chain has TRBV28 and TRBJ2-4; perhaps TRBD1 as D (7 bases). The CDR3 spans 15 residues. Germline V gene sequence: CDR1 MDHEN, CDR2 SYDVKM. Deletions cut 3 bases from V and 1 base from J, with 10 bases between. The CDR3 loop reads CASSLAGGAKNIQYF. In nucleotides, the CDR3 is TGTGCCAGCAGTTTGGCAGGGGGGGCCAAAAACATTCAGTACTTC. Supplemented by reference TRBV28 and TRBJ2-4, the full variable domain reads DVKVTQSSRYLVKRTGEKVFLECVQDMDHENMFWYRQDPGLGLRLIYFSYDVKMKEKGDIPEGYSVSREKKERFSLILESASTNQTSMYLCASSLAGGAKNIQYFGAGTRLSVL.

This sequence joins TRBV18 and TRBJ2-3; TRBD2 agrees at 8 bases. The CDR3 totals 15 residues. V dropped 3 bases and J dropped 1; count of bases not matched to a gene: 3. Germline values: CDR1 KGHSH, CDR2 LQKENI. CDR3 in DNA: TGTGCCAGCTCACCGAGGCGGGAGGGCACAGATACGCAGTATTTT. This encodes CASSPRREGTDTQYF.

The DNA for the CDR3 is TGTGCCAGCAGCGTTCCCGGACAGGGAGGAAACACCATATATTTT. Its protein product is CASSVPGQGGNTIYF. The chain recombines TRBV9 with TRBJ1-3, with 8 positions matching TRBD1. Germline V gives CDR1 SGDLS, CDR2 YYNGEE. The CDR3 consists of 15 residues. Unmatched junction bases numbered 5, after V lost 2 bases and J lost 4 bases.

The CDR3: CASTPPTGSNQPQHF. In DNA form, the CDR3 reads TGTGCCAGCACGCCCCCGACCGGTAGCAATCAGCCCCAGCATTTT. V usage is TRBV28 and J usage is TRBJ1-5; D gene unclear. The CDR3 length is 15 residues. The V gene's germline CDR1 is MDHEN and CDR2 SYDVKM. Trimming shortened V by 7 bases and J by 0 bases, and 13 bases separated the two germline ends.

The V gene is TRBV4-1, the J gene TRBJ2-7; either TRBD1 or TRBD2 may fit D (6 bases each). CDR3 length equals 17 residues. The germline V and J ends were trimmed by 0 bases and 5 bases, with 20 bases remaining between them. Germline V gives CDR1 MGHRA, CDR2 YSYEKL. The CDR3 protein is CASSQDRQGRFRDEQYF. CDR3 DNA sequence: TGCGCCAGCAGCCAAGATAGGCAGGGGAGGTTTCGTGACGAGCAGTACTTC.